This T cell receptor beta chain was retrieved from a study of shared clonotypes between healthy human individuals. Findings and limits, study-wide: Among donors, the sharing of clonotypes was expected to be influenced by sequencing depth. Enrolling few donors narrowed the genetic and exposure-history diversity that was represented.

CDR1 LGHNT and CDR2 FRNRAP come from the germline V gene. This CDR3 is built from 17 residues. V lost 1 base and J 0 bases, leaving 14 bases between the germline ends. Evenly divided among several immunoSEQ plates was the genomic DNA of each subset. TCRdb's table, derived via immunoSEQ multiplex PCR, lists solely in-frame clones and lacks some. Of about 520,000 clones listed, roughly 80% were seen once; the top ten hold 9.5% to 15%. For this clone: Its antigen remains unidentified.

Sequences were obtained from PBMCs. V is TRBV12-5 and J is TRBJ2-3, with D perhaps assigned TRBD1 or TRBD2 (5 bases each). The sequence came from a woman aged 40-49 years in good health. Some clones in this sample may be carry-over from other donors' samples. The CDR3 is CASGLESGTASTDTQYF. CDR3 sequence (DNA): TGTGCTAGTGGTTTGGAATCCGGGACGGCTAGCACAGATACGCAGTATTTT. The whole variable domain, remainder taken from reference TRBV12-5 and TRBJ2-3, is DARVTQTPRHKVTEMGQEVTMRCQPILGHNTVFWYRQTMMQGLELLAYFRNRAPLDDSGMPKDRFSAEMPDATLATLKIQPSEPRDSAVYFCASGLESGTASTDTQYFGPGTRLTVL.